This T cell receptor beta chain was sequenced for a study of cytomegalovirus exposure and HLA in healthy donors. Broader study findings: Clonal expansion was found to be greater in HLA-associated TCR beta chains than in equally common others in a later analysis. For presence/absence analyses, sequencing depth was assumed to be roughly uniform across donors.

To note about this clone: The antigen remains undetermined.

Amplification used 60 Vbeta primers and 13 Jbeta primers. The table came from immunoSEQ multiplex PCR; TCRdb's copy has only in-frame clones and leaves some out. The sample has roughly 130,000 clones, roughly 78% seen once; the top ten hold 4.5% to 5.5%. The V gene's germline CDR1 is KGHSH and CDR2 LQKENI. With 5 bases clipped from V and 10 bases from J, the junction kept 7 bases outside the gene matches. This CDR3 spans 14 amino acids. This chain uses TRBV18 with TRBJ1-6; 8 bases fit TRBD1. The sequence was collected from a young man in good health and CMV-seronegative. The source material was PBMCs. CDR3 sequence reads: CASSIGTGGSPLHF. The DNA of the CDR3 is TGTGCCAGCTCAATAGGGACAGGAGGGTCACCCCTCCACTTT.